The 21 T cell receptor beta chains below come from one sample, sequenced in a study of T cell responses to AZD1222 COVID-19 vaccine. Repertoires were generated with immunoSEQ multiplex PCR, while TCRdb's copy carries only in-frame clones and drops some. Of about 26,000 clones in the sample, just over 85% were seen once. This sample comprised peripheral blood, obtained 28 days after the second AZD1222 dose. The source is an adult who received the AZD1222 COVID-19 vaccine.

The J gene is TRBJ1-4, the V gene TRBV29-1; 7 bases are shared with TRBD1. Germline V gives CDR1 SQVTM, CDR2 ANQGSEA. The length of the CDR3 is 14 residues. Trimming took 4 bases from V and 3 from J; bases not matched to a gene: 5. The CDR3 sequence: CSVGAGTANEKLFF. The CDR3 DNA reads TGCAGCGTTGGGGCCGGGACAGCTAATGAAAAACTGTTTTTT.

The CDR3 nucleotides are TGTGCCAGCAGCTCCATTACCGGTCCCACAGATACGCAGTATTTT. As protein: CASSSITGPTDTQYF. The chain links TRBV11-2 to TRBJ2-3; D not resolved. V dropped 4 bases and J dropped 2 bases, with 13 bases sitting between them. CDR3 length: 15 amino acids. Germline loops: CDR1 SGHAT, CDR2 FQNNGV.

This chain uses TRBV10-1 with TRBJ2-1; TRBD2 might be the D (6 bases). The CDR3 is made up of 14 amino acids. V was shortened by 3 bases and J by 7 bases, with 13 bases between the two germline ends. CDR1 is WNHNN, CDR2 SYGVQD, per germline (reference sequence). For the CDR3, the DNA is TGCGCCAGCAGTGATAGCGGCTCAGGGAATGAGCAGTTCTTC. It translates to CASSDSGSGNEQFF.

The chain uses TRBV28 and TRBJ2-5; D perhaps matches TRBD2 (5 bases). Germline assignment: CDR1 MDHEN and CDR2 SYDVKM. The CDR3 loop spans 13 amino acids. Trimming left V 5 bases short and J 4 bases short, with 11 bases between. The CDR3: CASSQKRRETQYF. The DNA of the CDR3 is TGTGCCAGCAGTCAGAAGCGGCGAGAGACCCAGTACTTC. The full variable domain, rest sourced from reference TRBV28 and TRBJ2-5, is DVKVTQSSRYLVKRTGEKVFLECVQDMDHENMFWYRQDPGLGLRLIYFSYDVKMKEKGDIPEGYSVSREKKERFSLILESASTNQTSMYLCASSQKRRETQYFGPGTRLLVL.

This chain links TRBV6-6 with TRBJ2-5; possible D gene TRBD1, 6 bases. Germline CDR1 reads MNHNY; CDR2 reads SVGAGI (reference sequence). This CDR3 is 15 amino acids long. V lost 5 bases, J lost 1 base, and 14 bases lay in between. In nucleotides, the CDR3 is TGTGCCAGCAGTCTTACCCGAGGGGGCCAAGAGACCCAGTACTTC. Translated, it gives CASSLTRGGQETQYF.

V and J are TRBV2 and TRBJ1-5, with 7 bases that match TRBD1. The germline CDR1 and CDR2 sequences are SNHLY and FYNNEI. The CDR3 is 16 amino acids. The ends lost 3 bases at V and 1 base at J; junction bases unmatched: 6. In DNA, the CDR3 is TGTGCCAGCAGTGAGTCGGACAGGACGAGCAATCAGCCCCAGCATTTT. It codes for CASSESDRTSNQPQHF.

CDR3 amino acids: CASSSGTTSDTIYF. The CDR3, as DNA: TGCGCCAGCAGCTCGGGGACGACGTCTGACACCATATATTTT. This chain joins TRBV5-1 and TRBJ1-3; a possible D gene is TRBD1 (5 bases). The germline CDR1 and CDR2 sequences are SGHRS and YFSETQ. The V and J ends lost 3 bases and 8 bases respectively, with 15 bases between them. The CDR3 has 14 residues. The variable domain in full, with the rest retrieved from reference TRBV5-1 and TRBJ1-3, is KAGVTQTPRYLIKTRGQQVTLSCSPISGHRSVSWYQQTPGQGLQFLFEYFSETQRNKGNFPGRFSGRQFSNSRSEMNVSTLELGDSALYLCASSSGTTSDTIYFGEGSWLTVV.

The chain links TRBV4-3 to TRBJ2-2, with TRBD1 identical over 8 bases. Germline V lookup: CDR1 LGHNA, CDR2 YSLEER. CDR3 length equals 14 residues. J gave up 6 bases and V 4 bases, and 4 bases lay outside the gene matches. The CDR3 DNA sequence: TGCGCCAGCAGCCGAACACAGGGGGCCGGGGAGCTGTTTTTT. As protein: CASSRTQGAGELFF.

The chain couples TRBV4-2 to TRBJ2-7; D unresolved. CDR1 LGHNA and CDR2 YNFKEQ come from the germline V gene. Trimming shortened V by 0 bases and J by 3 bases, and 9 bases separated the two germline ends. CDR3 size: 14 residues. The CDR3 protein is CASSQDLIGYEQYF. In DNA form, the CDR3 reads TGTGCCAGCAGCCAAGACCTCATAGGCTACGAGCAGTACTTC.

The CDR3 region is CASSPETDSGYTF. DNA for the CDR3: TGTGCCAGCTCACCAGAGACCGACTCCGGCTACACCTTC. The rearrangement joins TRBV18 to TRBJ1-2; no clear D. CDR1 and CDR2 from the germline V gene are KGHSH and LQKENI. The CDR3 contains 13 residues. Trimming stripped 2 bases from V and 8 bases from J, with 12 bases between.

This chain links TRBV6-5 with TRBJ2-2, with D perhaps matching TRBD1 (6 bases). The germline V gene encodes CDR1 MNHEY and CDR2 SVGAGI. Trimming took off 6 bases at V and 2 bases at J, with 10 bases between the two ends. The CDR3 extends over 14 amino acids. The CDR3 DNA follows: TGTGCCAGCAGGCCGGGACAAAACACCGGGGAGCTGTTTTTT. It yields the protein CASRPGQNTGELFF.

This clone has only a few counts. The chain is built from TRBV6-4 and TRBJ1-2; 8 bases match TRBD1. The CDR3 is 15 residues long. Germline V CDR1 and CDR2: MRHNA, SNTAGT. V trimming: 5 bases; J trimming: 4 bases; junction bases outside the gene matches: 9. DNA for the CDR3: TGTGCCAGCAGTCCCGGACAGGGAGGTAGCTATGGCTACACCTTC. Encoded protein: CASSPGQGGSYGYTF.

The chain's CDR3 is CASSLATGPHNEQFF. CDR3 in DNA: TGTGCCAGCAGCTTAGCAACGGGACCCCACAATGAGCAGTTCTTC. This chain links TRBV7-3 with TRBJ2-1; D may match TRBD1 or TRBD2 (5 bases each). V dropped 2 bases and J dropped 5 bases, with 13 bases sitting between them. Germline V gene lookup returns CDR1 SGHTA and CDR2 FQGTGA. The CDR3 runs to 15 residues.

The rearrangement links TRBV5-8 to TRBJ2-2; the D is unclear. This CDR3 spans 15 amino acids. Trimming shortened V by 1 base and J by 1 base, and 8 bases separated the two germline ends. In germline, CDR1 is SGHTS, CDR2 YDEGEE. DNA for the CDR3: TGTGCCAGCAGCTTGTTGGTCCTGAACACCGGGGAGCTGTTTTTT. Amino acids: CASSLLVLNTGELFF.

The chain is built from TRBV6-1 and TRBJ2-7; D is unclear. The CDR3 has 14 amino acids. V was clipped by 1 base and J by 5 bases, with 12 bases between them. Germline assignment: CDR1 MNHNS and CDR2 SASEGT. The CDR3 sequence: CASSEGPASDEQYF. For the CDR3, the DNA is TGTGCCAGCAGTGAAGGGCCGGCCTCGGACGAGCAGTACTTC.

The CDR3 loop reads CASSVPEQYF. CDR3 DNA: TGTGCCAGCAGCGTCCCCGAGCAGTACTTC. The chain uses TRBV9 and TRBJ2-7; D remains ambiguous. Trimming removed 2 bases at V and 6 bases at J, with 3 bases between. Germline CDR1 reads SGDLS; CDR2 reads YYNGEE. This CDR3 spans 10 amino acids.

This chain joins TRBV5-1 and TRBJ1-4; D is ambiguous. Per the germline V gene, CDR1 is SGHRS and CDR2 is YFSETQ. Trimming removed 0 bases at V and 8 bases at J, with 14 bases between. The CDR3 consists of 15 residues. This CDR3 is CASSLGGSPGEKLFF. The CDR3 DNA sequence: TGCGCCAGCAGCTTGGGTGGCAGTCCCGGGGAAAAACTGTTTTTT.

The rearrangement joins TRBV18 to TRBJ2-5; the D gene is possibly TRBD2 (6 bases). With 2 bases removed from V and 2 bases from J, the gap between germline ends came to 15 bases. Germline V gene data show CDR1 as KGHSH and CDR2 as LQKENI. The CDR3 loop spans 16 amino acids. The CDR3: CASSPATLGGQETQYF. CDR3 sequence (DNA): TGTGCCAGCTCACCAGCGACCTTGGGGGGTCAAGAGACCCAGTACTTC.

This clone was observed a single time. The DNA of the CDR3 is TGTGCCAGCAGCTTGGCCAATTCCTACGAGCAGTACTTC. It encodes CASSLANSYEQYF. V and J are TRBV5-4 and TRBJ2-7; D is ambiguous. Deletions cut 0 bases from V and 1 base from J, with 5 bases between. The CDR3 has 13 residues. CDR1 and CDR2 (germline): SGHNT, YYREEE (reference sequence).

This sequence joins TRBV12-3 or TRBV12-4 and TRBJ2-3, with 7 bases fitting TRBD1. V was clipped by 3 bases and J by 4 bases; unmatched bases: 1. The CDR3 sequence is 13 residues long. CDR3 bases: TGTGCCAGCAGTTTCGACAGGGCAGATACGCAGTATTTT. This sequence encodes CASSFDRADTQYF.

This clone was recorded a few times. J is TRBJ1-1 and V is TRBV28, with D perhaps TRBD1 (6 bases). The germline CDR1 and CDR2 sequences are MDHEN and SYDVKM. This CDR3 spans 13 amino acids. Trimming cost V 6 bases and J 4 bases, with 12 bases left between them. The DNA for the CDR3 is TGTGCCAGCAGGGCTGGACAGACCACTGAAGCTTTCTTT. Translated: CASRAGQTTEAFF.